These T cell receptor beta chains were read from a single sample in a study of T cell repertoires in cytomegalovirus infection. MiXCR, run by TCRdb on the reads, gives a single entry per CDR3 protein. The data show 250,000 or so distinct CDR3 sequences, approximately 17% seen once. The sequencing input was CD8+ T cells from PBMCs. Source of these receptors: a human donor in good health (CMV status not recorded). Some clones in this sample may be carry-over from other donors' samples. CDR3s include the opening cysteine and the closing phenylalanine or tryptophan. The D gene is left open where the match is weak. The size entry is marked missing in some rows and otherwise reads once, few, many or a size class.

many	TRBV7-9	.	TRBJ1-1	CASSPGGLDTEAFF	TGTGCCAGCAGCCCGGGAGGGTTGGACACTGAAGCTTTCTTT
many	TRBV4-2	TRBD2	TRBJ2-3	CASSQGGTSGGLSTDTQYF	TGTGCCAGCAGCCAGGGAGGGACTAGCGGGGGACTTAGCACAGATACGCAGTATTTT
few	TRBV27	TRBD1	TRBJ1-1	CASSFGQGAGAFF	TGTGCCAGCAGTTTCGGACAGGGGGCCGGTGCTTTCTTT
few	TRBV20-1	.	TRBJ1-1	CSAGRNTEAFF	TGCAGTGCTGGAAGGAACACTGAAGCTTTCTTT
.	TRBV28	.	TRBJ1-3	CASSPRSIGNTIYF	TGTGCCAGCAGTCCCCGAAGCATTGGAAACACCATATATTTT
many	TRBV4-1	.	TRBJ1-2	CASSQAPNRVEDRSNYGYTF	TGCGCCAGCAGCCAAGCCCCAAACCGGGTCGAGGACCGGTCTAACTATGGCTACACCTTC
.	TRBV12-3/TRBV12-4	.	TRBJ2-5	CASSFVGPLGQETQYF	TGTGCCAGCAGTTTTGTTGGTCCTCTCGGGCAAGAGACCCAGTACTTC
.	TRBV6-6	.	TRBJ2-3	CASSPYSTDTQYF	TGTGCCAGCAGTCCTTACAGCACAGATACGCAGTATTTT
.	TRBV19	.	TRBJ2-7	CASSIAFHLTYEQYF	TGTGCCAGTAGTATAGCCTTCCACCTAACCTACGAGCAGTACTTC
few	TRBV6-2/TRBV6-3	.	TRBJ2-7	CASSYASNSYEQYF	TGTGCCAGCAGTTACGCCAGTAACTCCTACGAGCAGTACTTC
many	TRBV7-2	TRBD1	TRBJ1-1	CASSPRRTGGGNTEAFF	TGTGCCAGCAGCCCCCGACGGACAGGGGGCGGAAACACTGAAGCTTTCTTT
many	TRBV2	TRBD2	TRBJ2-7	CASSTVGGLDFYEQYF	TGTGCCAGCAGCACGGTGGGAGGGCTGGACTTCTACGAGCAGTACTTC
.	TRBV7-9	.	TRBJ2-7	CASSLGWGSRGYEQYF	TGTGCCAGCAGCTTAGGTTGGGGGAGTAGAGGCTACGAGCAGTACTTC
few	TRBV2	TRBD1	TRBJ1-1	CASGEQGALTEAFF	TGTGCCAGCGGGGAACAGGGGGCGCTTACTGAAGCTTTCTTT
many	TRBV5-4	TRBD1	TRBJ2-3	CASSLVGQGATTDTQYF	TGTGCCAGCAGCTTGGTGGGACAGGGGGCGACCACAGATACGCAGTATTTT
few	TRBV5-4	.	TRBJ2-7	CASSLGHREVDYEQYF	TGTGCCAGCAGCTTGGGACACAGGGAAGTGGACTACGAGCAGTACTTC